This T cell receptor beta chain was captured in a study of Graves' ophthalmopathy and Graves' hyperthyroidism. Background on the study: Specimen type is peripheral blood, obtained at initial diagnosis before any treatment. Study-wide findings and caveats: Its predictions of ophthalmopathy progression gave the model almost 71% sensitivity and approximately 72% specificity.

This clonotype was seen repeatedly, ten times or more. The antigen is not known. Between the trimmed V and J ends, which lost 7 bases and 0 bases, there was a span of 12 bases. CDR1 is MDHEN and CDR2 is SYDVKM in the germline V gene. The CDR3 length is 14 residues. PBMCs stemmed from 10 ml of fresh peripheral blood. Scientists amplified the TCR beta CDR3 regions from RNA transcripts. Second-round multiplex PCR came after a first-round RT-PCR that employed HTBI primers. TCRdb re-derived calls from the multiplex PCR reads in MiXCR, one entry per CDR3 protein. This table holds some 350,000 distinct CDR3 sequences, roughly a sixth found once.

Material: peripheral blood. The chain carries TRBV28 and TRBJ1-2; D might be TRBD1 (5 bases). This sequence was found in an adult woman with stable Graves' hyperthyroidism. The CDR3 sequence is CASKGRGANYGYTF. DNA of the CDR3: TGTGCCAGCAAGGGCCGAGGGGCTAACTATGGCTACACCTTC.